A single sample is the source of the 2 T cell receptor beta chains below, sequenced in a study of blood T cell repertoires in COVID-19. Some clones are missing from TCRdb's copy, which holds only in-frame ones; the method was immunoSEQ multiplex PCR. The sample has roughly 100,000 clones, about 93% seen once. Sequencing used peripheral blood. Every receptor here comes from a woman in her fifties or sixties in a cohort sampled during active COVID-19.

The chain joins TRBV4-2 to TRBJ1-4, with D unresolved. There are 13 residues in the CDR3. V was pared by 0 bases and J by 7 bases, with 6 bases between. The V gene's germline CDR1 is LGHNA and CDR2 YNFKEQ. The CDR3 DNA reads as TGTGCCAGCAGCCAAGAAGCGGTTGAAAAACTGTTTTTT. This gives the protein CASSQEAVEKLFF.

This chain uses TRBV7-3 with TRBJ2-1, with D perhaps matching TRBD2 (6 bases). CDR3 length equals 14 residues. Per germline, CDR1 SGHTA and CDR2 FQGTGA. Trimming removed 4 bases from V and 4 bases from J, with 11 bases in between. CDR3 region: CASSSLEGYNEQFF. CDR3 DNA: TGTGCCAGCAGCTCGCTGGAGGGGTACAATGAGCAGTTCTTC.